The clone carrying this T cell receptor (beta chain) was counted many times. CDR1 is SNHLY and CDR2 is FYNNEI in the germline V gene. V gave up 7 bases and J gave up 0 bases, with 12 bases separating them. The CDR3 contains 14 residues. iRepertoire HTBI primers and Arm-PCR of CDR3 regions built TCR beta libraries. TCRdb re-analysed the multiplex PCR reads in MiXCR, keeping a single row per CDR3 protein. The data show approximately 560,000 distinct CDR3 sequences, with about 16% seen just once and 12% held by the top ten. The sample belongs to a study of regulatory T cells in long-lasting Graves disease. Time point here: newly diagnosed GD, antithyroid drugs for less than 3 months. From RNA extracted from PBMCs, the TCR library was made. These same data were also listed under a study on T cells in Graves' hyperthyroidism and ophthalmopathy. As reported in that work: No ophthalmopathy progression within 18 months constituted stable Graves' hyperthyroidism.

The TCR was taken from a young man with Graves disease. The chain couples TRBV2 to TRBJ1-1; D unresolved. This sample comprised peripheral blood mononuclear cells (PBMCs), obtained at new diagnosis, from a patient treated with antithyroid drugs. This chain's CDR3 is CASNRATLNTEAFF. The DNA of the CDR3 is TGTGCCAGCAATAGAGCCACTTTGAACACTGAAGCTTTCTTT. The variable domain in full, completed from reference TRBV2 and TRBJ1-1, reads EPEVTQTPSHQVTQMGQEVILRCVPISNHLYFYWYRQILGQKVEFLVSFYNNEISEKSEIFDDQFSVERPDGSNFTLKIRSTKLEDSAMYFCASNRATLNTEAFFGQGTRLTVV.